Each of the 10 T cell receptor beta chains below was sequenced from the same sample in a study of spatial heterogeneity in lung cancer. MiXCR was run by TCRdb on the 5' RACE reads, yielding one entry per CDR3 protein. This table holds around 29,000 distinct CDR3 sequences, around 9.3% found once. Time point noted: blood at routine non-recurrence follow-up after resection. The sample was PBMCs, taken at follow-up. These receptor sequences come from a female donor with early-stage non-small cell lung cancer.

This clonotype was detected a few times. The rearrangement joins TRBV27 to TRBJ2-2; 8 positions agree with TRBD2. J gave up 7 bases and V 7 bases, and 8 bases lay outside the gene matches. Germline lookup yields CDR1 MNHEY and CDR2 SMNVEV (reference sequence). The CDR3 has 14 residues. CDR3 DNA sequence: TGTGCCAGCACTAGGACTAGCTTGGACGGGGAGCTGTTTTTT. Translated: CASTRTSLDGELFF.

This clonotype was counted many times. V and J are TRBV9 and TRBJ1-2; 8 nucleotides agree with TRBD1. The CDR3 is 16 residues long. Germline V gene lookup returns CDR1 SGDLS and CDR2 YYNGEE. V was clipped by 4 bases and J by 5 bases; unmatched bases: 13. The CDR3 region is CASSPRRDRGAYGYTF. For the CDR3, the DNA is TGTGCCAGCAGCCCTAGAAGAGACAGGGGTGCTTATGGCTACACCTTC.

This clonotype was found many times. The genes are TRBV5-8 and TRBJ1-2, with D possibly TRBD1 on 5 matching bases. Per germline, CDR1 SGHTS and CDR2 YDEGEE. V lost 6 bases, J lost 4 bases, and 13 bases lay in between. This CDR3 region has 13 residues. CDR3 in DNA: TGTGCCAGCATCGACCGGGACTTCTATGGCTACACCTTC. Residues: CASIDRDFYGYTF.

The chain couples TRBV6-2 or TRBV6-3 to TRBJ1-1, with D perhaps matching TRBD1 (5 bases). Germline assignment: CDR1 MNHEY and CDR2 SVGEGT. The V end lost 0 bases, the J end lost 3 bases, and 17 bases lay between the germline ends. CDR3 length: 17 amino acids. The DNA for the CDR3 is TGTGCCAGCAGTTACTCGATGGTTGGGGCGGAGGACACTGAAGCTTTCTTT. Amino acid sequence: CASSYSMVGAEDTEAFF.

This clonotype turned up a few times. The V and J genes are TRBV5-1 and TRBJ1-1; D gene ambiguous. This CDR3 spans 13 amino acids. Per the germline V gene, CDR1 is SGHRS and CDR2 is YFSETQ. The V end lost 4 bases, the J end lost 4 bases, and 11 bases lay between the germline ends. CDR3 loop: CASSTGFGTEAFF. The CDR3 DNA is TGCGCCAGCAGCACGGGGTTCGGCACTGAAGCTTTCTTT.

Ten or more counts support this clonotype. The chain joins TRBV7-8 to TRBJ1-2; D uncertain. The CDR3 contains 15 residues. Germline loops: CDR1 SGHVS, CDR2 FQNEAQ. V was clipped by 3 bases and J by 0 bases, with 11 bases between them. In DNA form, the CDR3 reads TGTGCCAGCAGCTTTCTTCGCACAGCTAACTATGGCTACACCTTC. Its translation: CASSFLRTANYGYTF.

In this sample, this clonotype turned up a few times. The chain is built from TRBV28 and TRBJ1-5, with 8 bases matching TRBD1. The CDR3 length is 17 residues. Germline values: CDR1 MDHEN, CDR2 SYDVKM. V was pared by 4 bases and J by 6 bases, with 14 bases of the junction left unmatched. The CDR3 DNA is TGTGCCAGCAGTTCGGGACAGGAGGTTGGGATCGGTCAGCCCCAGCATTTT. Its protein is CASSSGQEVGIGQPQHF.

This clonotype came up a few times. V and J are TRBV6-6 and TRBJ1-3; weak D call: TRBD1 (6 bases). Germline V gives CDR1 MNHNY, CDR2 SVGAGI (reference sequence). Trimming left V 0 bases short and J 0 bases short, with 15 bases between. CDR3 size: 18 residues. The CDR3 sequence is CASSYSLGATLSGNTIYF. The CDR3 DNA sequence: TGTGCCAGCAGTTACTCGTTGGGGGCGACTCTCTCTGGAAACACCATATATTTT.

Remarks on this clonotype: One end of the junction fails to match germline, which may point to a read error. The chain uses TRBV7-2 and TRBJ1-2; no firm D call. The germline CDR1 and CDR2 sequences are SGHTA and FQGNSA. This CDR3 has 13 residues. CDR3 amino acids: CANSFMTDYGYTF. Here the CDR3 DNA reads TGTGCCAACAGCTTCATGACGGACTATGGCTACACCTTC.

This clonotype occurred many times. The chain couples TRBV10-3 to TRBJ2-1; unclear D gene. The CDR3 spans 18 residues. Trimming took 0 bases from V and 7 from J, leaving 22 bases between them. Germline V gene sequence: CDR1 ENHRY, CDR2 SYGVKD. Here the CDR3 DNA reads TGTGCCATCAGTGAGTCCGAGACATCCTTTTATTCGAGAAATGAGCAGTTCTTC. Its protein is CAISESETSFYSRNEQFF.